This T cell receptor (beta chain) came from a study of T-cell reconstitution after alpha-beta-depleted transplantation in children. Study conclusions and caveats: Once a year had passed after transplant, T-cell counts and diversity came mostly from newly produced T cells. Several hundred rapidly expanded clones from non-depleted graft cells reportedly supplied alpha-beta T cells about two months post-transplant.

This clonotype was detected only a few times. What it binds is not known. The CDR3 covers 14 residues. The germline V gene has CDR1 SGHTA and CDR2 FQGNSA. V lost 5 bases and J 6 bases, leaving 14 bases between the germline ends. Construction of the TCRbeta library involved unique molecular identifiers. Using its own MiXCR run on the PCR reads, TCRdb lists one record per CDR3 protein. The sample yields a few hundred thousand distinct CDR3 sequences, about 17% seen once. The sequenced sample was PBMCs, mostly from graft donor cells, obtained 360 days after TCRalphabeta/CD19-depleted stem cell transplant. The clonotype comes from a boy younger than two who had a stem cell transplant for Wiskott-Aldrich syndrome, so the T cells may come from the graft donor. V usage is TRBV7-2 and J usage is TRBJ2-1, with D maybe TRBD2 (5 bases). CDR3: CASSPSRTGNEQFF. CDR3 bases: TGTGCCAGCAGCCCCTCCAGGACTGGCAATGAGCAGTTCTTC.